One sample yielded the 9 T cell receptor beta chains listed below, sequenced in a study of blood T cell repertoires in COVID-19. The table came from immunoSEQ multiplex PCR; TCRdb's copy has only in-frame clones and leaves some out. Here the sample spans 110,000 to 150,000 clones, almost 80% being singletons. The sample taken for sequencing was peripheral blood. These receptors came from a man aged 45 to 65 with active or convalescent COVID-19.

The chain has TRBV4-1 and TRBJ2-1; 7 bases line up with TRBD1. This CDR3 spans 13 amino acids. CDR1 and CDR2 (germline): MGHRA, YSYEKL. Losses at the gene ends were 4 bases for V and 7 bases for J; bases not matched to a gene: 4. CDR3 nucleotide sequence: TGCGCCAGCAGCCCGTGGACAGGAAATGAGCAGTTCTTC. Amino acid sequence: CASSPWTGNEQFF.

V and J are TRBV6-5 and TRBJ1-1; a weak D match, TRBD1 (6 bases). The length of the CDR3 is 16 residues. Trimming pared 0 bases from V and 1 base from J, leaving 12 bases between. CDR1 MNHEY and CDR2 SVGAGI come from the germline V gene. The CDR3 spells CASSYSWDTSNTEAFF. CDR3 in DNA: TGTGCCAGCAGTTACTCTTGGGACACCTCGAACACTGAAGCTTTCTTT.

The V gene is TRBV19, the J gene TRBJ2-6; 8 bases match TRBD1. Looked up from germline, CDR1 is LNHDA and CDR2 is SQIVND (reference sequence). The CDR3 totals 17 residues. The junction had 4 bases not matched to a gene; V was cut back by 3 bases and J by 0 bases. The CDR3 bases are TGTGCCAGTAGTATCCCAGGGGGCCCCTCTGGGGCCAACGTCCTGACTTTC. The encoded protein is CASSIPGGPSGANVLTF.

This chain uses TRBV6-5 with TRBJ2-3, with 8 nucleotides matching TRBD2. Germline-derived CDR1 and CDR2 are MNHEY and SVGAGI. J gave up 4 bases and V 6 bases, and 9 bases lay outside the gene matches. The CDR3 is 15 amino acids. CDR3 nucleotide sequence: TGTGCCAGCAGCCCCAGCGGGAGCCCCCCAGATACGCAGTATTTT. Protein product: CASSPSGSPPDTQYF.

The rearrangement joins TRBV9 to TRBJ1-1; TRBD1 matches at 10 bases. The CDR3 is made up of 15 amino acids. The J segment lost 1 base and the V segment lost 2 bases, leaving 2 bases of the junction unmatched. Germline V gives CDR1 SGDLS, CDR2 YYNGEE. CDR3 sequence: CASSVRDRGNTEAFF. Here the CDR3 DNA reads TGTGCCAGCAGCGTTCGGGACAGGGGGAACACTGAAGCTTTCTTT.

A single count supports this clone. This chain joins TRBV4-1 and TRBJ1-5, with 8 bases identical to TRBD1. The CDR3 runs to 16 residues. Trimming cost V 1 base and J 5 bases; bases outside gene matches: 7. Germline CDR1 MGHRA, CDR2 YSYEKL. Here the CDR3 DNA reads TGCGCCAGCAGCCAAGGTAGGACAGGGCTATATCAGCCCCAGCATTTT. Amino acids: CASSQGRTGLYQPQHF.

V usage is TRBV6-5 and J usage is TRBJ2-1; TRBD2 agrees at 7 bases. V gave up 5 bases and J gave up 10 bases; unmatched junction bases: 14. The CDR3 contains 15 residues. CDR1 and CDR2 (germline): MNHEY, SVGAGI. CDR3 residues: CASSRGASGLSEQFF. The CDR3 DNA reads as TGTGCCAGCAGTCGCGGGGCTAGCGGTCTGTCGGAGCAGTTCTTC.

This clone was detected only once. The V and J genes are TRBV28 and TRBJ2-2; no clear D. The V end lost 3 bases, the J end lost 7 bases, and 12 bases lay between the germline ends. The CDR3 is made up of 14 amino acids. CDR1 is MDHEN, CDR2 SYDVKM, per germline. The CDR3: CASSLLVAVGELFF. Here the CDR3 DNA reads TGTGCCAGCAGTTTGTTAGTAGCCGTCGGGGAGCTGTTTTTT.

J is TRBJ1-1 and V is TRBV7-9; 9 bases are shared with TRBD1. This CDR3 has 15 amino acids. Germline loops: CDR1 SEHNR, CDR2 FQNEAQ (reference sequence). V trimming: 5 bases; J trimming: 4 bases; junction bases outside the gene matches: 8. The CDR3, as DNA: TGTGCCAGCAGCACCCTGACAGGGGGGGTCACTGAAGCTTTCTTT. It specifies CASSTLTGGVTEAFF.